What follows are 4 T cell receptor beta chains derived from one specimen sequenced in a study of a mutant IDH1 vaccine in newly diagnosed glioma. Time point reported: baseline, week 1 (first vaccination visit). Treatment described: pre-vaccination baseline after standard-of-care therapy. Sequenced by immunoSEQ multiplex PCR; TCRdb stores in-frame clones only, minus some. In the table there are some 87,000 clones, 80% of which are singletons. Source: PBMCs, taken from a glioma patient treated with radiotherapy, temozolomide or both. The source is a man aged 40-49 years with glioma.

The rearrangement uses TRBV2 and TRBJ2-2, with D unresolved. This CDR3 region has 14 residues. The ends were cut back, 3 bases at V and 4 bases at J, with 9 bases in the middle. From germline, CDR1 is SNHLY and CDR2 FYNNEI. CDR3 amino acids: CASSEARTTGELFF. CDR3 sequence (DNA): TGTGCCAGCAGTGAGGCGAGGACCACCGGGGAGCTGTTTTTT.

In this sample, this clone turned up once. The rearrangement joins TRBV9 to TRBJ2-3; 12 bases match TRBD2. From germline, CDR1 is SGDLS and CDR2 YYNGEE. The CDR3 is 15 residues long. Unmatched junction bases numbered 3, after V lost 3 bases and J lost 4 bases. CDR3 loop: CASSGLAGVADTQYF. The CDR3 bases are TGTGCCAGCAGCGGACTAGCGGGAGTGGCAGATACGCAGTATTTT.

This sequence joins TRBV11-2 and TRBJ2-7, with TRBD1 matching over 7 bases. This CDR3 comprises 14 residues. V was pared by 2 bases and J by 3 bases, with 4 bases of the junction left unmatched. Germline-derived CDR1 and CDR2 are SGHAT and FQNNGV. CDR3 sequence (DNA): TGTGCCAGCAGCTTACGTAGACAGGGCTACGAGCAGTACTTC. Its protein is CASSLRRQGYEQYF.

The rearrangement links TRBV12-1 to TRBJ1-4; the D call in the table, TRBD1, was not verified against the DNA. TRBV12-1 is termed a pseudogene. The CDR3 consists of 14 residues. The CDR3 DNA is TGTGCCAGCAGGGACATTAACTCCGATGAAAAACTGTTTTTT. Translating it yields CASRDINSDEKLFF.